This T cell receptor (beta chain) derives from a study of OX40 agonist ivuxolimab in advanced cancers. Study information: Anti-PD-1, anti-PD-L1 or anti-CTLA-4 therapy given earlier was allowed, and roughly 40% had some.

The CDR3 extends over 15 amino acids. V lost 1 base to trimming and J lost 8 bases, with 19 bases between them. Germline-derived CDR1 and CDR2 are SGHNT and YYREEE (reference sequence). Assay used: immunoSEQ multiplex PCR; TCRdb lists only in-frame clones, some missing. The data show roughly 90,000 clones, under 95% seen once. Patients were ruled out by autoimmune disease history or systemic immunosuppression. The rearrangement uses TRBV5-4 and TRBJ2-7; either TRBD1 or TRBD2 may fit D (5 bases each). The source was CD4+ or CD8+ T cells sorted from blood, collected in a trial of the OX40 agonist ivuxolimab. This clonotype originated in an adult with an advanced solid tumor such as melanoma, head and neck, liver or kidney cancer. In DNA, the CDR3 is TGTGCCAGCAGCTTGTACCCGGGGCCTCTTACGAAGCAGTACTTC. Translating it yields CASSLYPGPLTKQYF.